This TCR beta chain was recovered during a study of cytomegalovirus exposure and HLA in healthy donors. Study-wide findings and caveats: TCR beta V- and J-gene trimming was later associated with a missense DCLRE1C variant. A later analysis showed HLA-associated TCR beta chains outstripping equally common others in clonal expansion. When a later analysis was performed, an Asian-associated ancestry cluster reportedly had fewer N-insertions than the approximately 690-donor mean. Researchers had no immune exposure information except CMV serostatus available.

About this clone itself: Its antigen is undetermined.

With 60 Vbeta and 13 Jbeta primers, the PCR was carried out. Sequencing was performed with immunoSEQ multiplex PCR; in TCRdb, only in-frame clones are kept and a portion is missing. This sample has about 91,000 clones, with about two thirds found just once. V was pared by 7 bases and J by 4 bases, with 7 bases of the junction left unmatched. The germline gives CDR1 MNHNY, CDR2 SVGAGI (reference sequence). The CDR3 is made up of 14 amino acids. This TCR was recovered from a female donor in good health and CMV-seronegative. The chain employs TRBV6-6 and TRBJ2-7, with 10 positions matching TRBD1. Material for sequencing was PBMCs. The CDR3 is CASTQRDRGYEQYF. In DNA form, the CDR3 reads TGTGCCAGCACCCAGAGGGACAGGGGATACGAGCAGTACTTC.